This TCR beta chain was captured in a study of tumor and adjacent non-tumor tissue in lung cancer. Study summary: Histology: about a dozen adenocarcinoma, a couple of squamous cell carcinoma, 1 small cell lung cancer. The study, taken as a whole, reports: Significantly higher TCR diversity was found in tumor than normal lung.

Points on this clonotype: What it recognizes is unknown.

The library came from three nested PCR rounds adapted from ARM-PCR protocols. MiXCR, applied by TCRdb to the multiplex PCR reads, yields one record per CDR3 protein. The repertoire includes tens of thousands of distinct CDR3 sequences, approximately 80% of them detected once, and 50% to 65% sits in the top ten. This CDR3 is built from 13 residues. Germline loops: CDR1 SGHAT, CDR2 FQNNGV. Deletions cut 1 base from V and 10 bases from J, with 12 bases between. This sample's RNA came from whole unsorted tissue. This non-tumor lung sample came from over 3 cm beyond the tumor edge. The J gene is TRBJ2-3, the V gene TRBV11-2; D remains ambiguous. This TCR was sampled from a man aged 60 to 75 with non-small cell lung cancer. Material for sequencing was distant non-tumor lung tissue. The CDR3 spells CASSLAPSDAQYF. CDR3 DNA sequence: TGTGCCAGCAGCTTAGCTCCGTCGGATGCGCAGTATTTT.